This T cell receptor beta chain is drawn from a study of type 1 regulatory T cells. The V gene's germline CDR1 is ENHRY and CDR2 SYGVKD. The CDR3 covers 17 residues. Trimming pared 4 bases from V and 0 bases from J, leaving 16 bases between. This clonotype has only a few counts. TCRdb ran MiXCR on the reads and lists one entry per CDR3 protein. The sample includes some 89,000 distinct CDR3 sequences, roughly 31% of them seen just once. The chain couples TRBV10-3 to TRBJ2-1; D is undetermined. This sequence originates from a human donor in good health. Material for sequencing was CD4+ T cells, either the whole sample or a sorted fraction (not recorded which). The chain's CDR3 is CAISVKSERSSYNEQFF. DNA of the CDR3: TGTGCCATCAGTGTAAAGTCTGAGAGGAGCTCCTACAATGAGCAGTTCTTC.